A single sample is the source of the 20 T cell receptor beta chains below, sequenced in a study of identical twins. TCRdb re-analysed the 5' RACE reads in MiXCR, keeping a single row per CDR3 protein. The sample consists of 640,000 or so distinct CDR3 sequences, approximately 6% of them appearing once. The sequenced sample consisted of naive T cells sorted from blood. These receptor sequences come from a man aged 18-30 years in good health.

This clonotype was observed a handful of times. The rearrangement links TRBV12-3 or TRBV12-4 to TRBJ2-1; TRBD2 matches 10 bases. Unmatched junction bases numbered 14, after V lost 3 bases and J lost 6 bases. The CDR3 extends over 18 amino acids. As DNA, the CDR3 is TGTGCCAGCAGTTTCCGGGGGCCACTAGCGGGAAATCTCAATGAGCAGTTCTTC. It encodes CASSFRGPLAGNLNEQFF.

The table lists this clonotype with a few counts. The rearrangement joins TRBV3-1 to TRBJ2-1, with TRBD2 matching over 12 bases. The germline CDR1 and CDR2 sequences are LGHDT and YNNKEL (reference sequence). V was pared by 5 bases and J by 1 base, with 12 bases of the junction left unmatched. The CDR3 loop spans 19 amino acids. The CDR3 region has the DNA TGTGCCAGCAGCTATCCCTTGACTAGCGGGAGTGGGTCCTACAATGAGCAGTTCTTC. This codes for CASSYPLTSGSGSYNEQFF.

This clonotype came up many times. The CDR3 protein is CASRKSGGVFHNEQFF. The CDR3 DNA follows: TGTGCCAGCCGGAAAAGCGGAGGGGTCTTCCACAATGAGCAGTTCTTC. The rearrangement uses TRBV13 and TRBJ2-1; D possibly corresponds to TRBD2 (6 bases). Trimming removed 8 bases from V and 5 bases from J, with 22 bases in between. The CDR3 extends over 16 amino acids. Germline V gene lookup returns CDR1 PRHDT and CDR2 FYEKMQ (reference sequence).

The chain joins TRBV6-2 or TRBV6-3 to TRBJ2-5, with a weak D call TRBD2 (6 bases). Trimming took 6 bases from V and 5 from J, leaving 10 bases between them. CDR1 and CDR2 (germline): MNHEY, SVGEGT. CDR3 length: 12 amino acids. CDR3 amino acids: CASREGSETQYF. DNA of the CDR3: TGTGCCAGCAGGGAGGGAAGCGAGACCCAGTACTTC.

The rearrangement uses TRBV3-1 and TRBJ1-2, with TRBD1 matching over 8 bases. Germline trimming cut 4 bases from V and 2 bases from J; bases unmatched to any gene: 6. The CDR3 runs to 15 residues. The germline V gene encodes CDR1 LGHDT and CDR2 YNNKEL (reference sequence). The CDR3 sequence: CASSRGTGMNYGYTF. The CDR3 nucleotides are TGTGCCAGCAGCCGGGGGACAGGCATGAACTATGGCTACACCTTC. Full variable domain (rest looked up from reference TRBV3-1 and TRBJ1-2): DTAVSQTPKYLVTQMGNDKSIKCEQNLGHDTMYWYKQDSKKFLKIMFSYNNKELIINETVPNRFSPKSPDKAHLNLHINSLELGDSAVYFCASSRGTGMNYGYTFGSGTRLTVV.

At least ten counts were recorded for this clonotype. This chain connects TRBV3-1 to TRBJ2-3; D is unresolved. Germline loops: CDR1 LGHDT, CDR2 YNNKEL (reference sequence). The CDR3 spans 15 residues. The V gene lost 2 bases and the J gene lost 2 bases, with 11 bases spanning the gap. This CDR3 reads CASSQPVGSTDTQYF. For the CDR3, the DNA is TGTGCCAGCAGCCAACCCGTCGGCTCCACAGATACGCAGTATTTT.

This clonotype was picked up a small number of times. This chain connects TRBV10-3 to TRBJ2-1; unclear D gene. Germline V gene data show CDR1 as ENHRY and CDR2 as SYGVKD. Trimming shortened V by 7 bases and J by 7 bases, and 11 bases separated the two germline ends. The CDR3 is 12 amino acids. This CDR3 is CAITGSLNEQFF. The DNA for the CDR3 is TGTGCCATCACCGGCTCCCTGAATGAGCAGTTCTTC.

This clonotype was seen only a few times. The chain has TRBV7-2 and TRBJ2-5, with D possibly TRBD1 on 5 matching bases. V dropped 3 bases and J dropped 5 bases, with 13 bases sitting between them. The CDR3 has 14 amino acids. Per germline, CDR1 SGHTA and CDR2 FQGNSA. This CDR3 reads CASSLTVSRETQYF. In DNA, the CDR3 is TGTGCCAGCAGCTTGACAGTCAGTAGGGAGACCCAGTACTTC.

This clonotype was detected ten times or more. This sequence joins TRBV20-1 and TRBJ2-3; 7 nucleotides agree with TRBD2. V shed 2 bases and J 3 bases; nucleotides not matched to a gene: 2. There are 13 residues in the CDR3. Germline V gene data show CDR1 as DFQATT and CDR2 as SNEGSKA (reference sequence). The CDR3 DNA sequence: TGCAGTGCTAGACTTAGCGGGACAGATACGCAGTATTTT. This codes for CSARLSGTDTQYF.

The table lists this clonotype with many counts. V and J are TRBV15 and TRBJ2-1; D remains unclear. This CDR3 region has 13 residues. Looked up from germline, CDR1 is LNHNV and CDR2 is YYDKDF (reference sequence). V was clipped by 1 base and J by 9 bases, with 10 bases between them. This CDR3 is CATSRGPDGEQFF. The DNA of the CDR3 is TGTGCCACCAGCAGAGGACCCGACGGTGAGCAGTTCTTC.

This clonotype was counted ten times or more. The chain recombines TRBV19 with TRBJ2-7; 8 bases line up with TRBD1. This CDR3 spans 13 amino acids. In germline, CDR1 is LNHDA, CDR2 SQIVND (reference sequence). The ends lost 4 bases at V and 5 bases at J; junction bases unmatched: 4. CDR3 region: CASSTGGVDEQYF. Written as DNA, the CDR3 is TGTGCCAGTAGTACAGGGGGCGTCGACGAGCAGTACTTC. Full variable domain (rest looked up from reference TRBV19 and TRBJ2-7): DGGITQSPKYLFRKEGQNVTLSCEQNLNHDAMYWYRQDPGQGLRLIYYSQIVNDFQKGDIAEGYSVSREKKESFPLTVTSAQKNPTAFYLCASSTGGVDEQYFGPGTRLTVT.

The table lists this clonotype with a few counts. The gene calls are TRBV5-1 and TRBJ2-7; 14 nucleotides agree with TRBD2. V lost 7 bases, J lost 4 bases, and 7 bases stayed unmatched. CDR3 length equals 15 residues. Germline loops: CDR1 SGHRS, CDR2 YFSETQ. CDR3 region: CASSSGTSGRYEQYV. The CDR3 DNA follows: TGCGCCAGCTCCAGCGGGACTAGCGGGAGATACGAGCAGTACGTC.

The rearrangement uses TRBV30 and TRBJ2-1; 11 nucleotides match TRBD1. V lost 4 bases to trimming and J lost 4 bases; unmatched junction nucleotides: 6. Per germline, CDR1 GTSNPN and CDR2 SVGIG (reference sequence). This CDR3 comprises 15 residues. The CDR3 loop reads CAWNPGTGGYNEQFF. CDR3 nucleotides: TGTGCCTGGAATCCTGGGACAGGGGGTTACAATGAGCAGTTCTTC.

This clonotype was seen only a few times. This chain uses TRBV27 with TRBJ1-6; D possibly corresponds to TRBD1 (6 bases). The CDR3 has 13 amino acids. Trimming removed 5 bases at V and 12 bases at J, with 14 bases between. The germline V gene has CDR1 MNHEY and CDR2 SMNVEV (reference sequence). CDR3 nucleotide sequence: TGTGCCAGCAGTCCAGGGGCTGGGGGACCCCTCCACTTT. It specifies CASSPGAGGPLHF.

This clonotype occurred a few times. A read error may account for a junction end that differs from germline. The gene calls are TRBV2 and TRBJ2-5; D unresolved. The CDR3 is made up of 11 amino acids. Germline V lookup: CDR1 SNHLY, CDR2 FYNNEI. CDR3 amino acids: CASSEGRTQYF. CDR3 nucleotide sequence: TGTGCCAGCAGCGAAGGGCGGACCCAGTACTTC.

The chain recombines TRBV7-9 with TRBJ2-1, with D perhaps matching TRBD2 (5 bases). The germline V gene encodes CDR1 SEHNR and CDR2 FQNEAQ (reference sequence). The CDR3 is 16 residues long. V was cut by 0 bases and J by 6 bases, with 15 bases left in between. Here the CDR3 DNA reads TGTGCCAGCAGCTTAGCGCGGACTGCCAGCCTCAATGAGCAGTTCTTC. Protein product: CASSLARTASLNEQFF.

This clonotype has ten or more counts. This chain joins TRBV5-1 and TRBJ2-1, with unresolved D. Trimming took off 0 bases at V and 13 bases at J, with 11 bases between the two ends. CDR3 size: 12 residues. Germline V gene data show CDR1 as SGHRS and CDR2 as YFSETQ. The chain's CDR3 is CASSLDYTIQFF. CDR3 bases: TGCGCCAGCAGCTTGGACTATACCATTCAGTTCTTC.

This clonotype was detected many times. The chain couples TRBV29-1 to TRBJ2-2; 8 bases map to TRBD2. In germline, CDR1 is SQVTM, CDR2 ANQGSEA. The CDR3 sequence is 14 residues long. V gave up 4 bases and J gave up 3 bases; unmatched junction bases: 4. CDR3 nucleotide sequence: TGCAGCGTTGGAGCGGGAGTAGACACCGGGGAGCTGTTTTTT. Its protein is CSVGAGVDTGELFF.

This clonotype was detected only a few times. This chain links TRBV10-3 with TRBJ2-3; no clear D gene. Trimming pared 5 bases from V and 4 bases from J, leaving 13 bases between. The CDR3 has 14 amino acids. In germline, CDR1 is ENHRY, CDR2 SYGVKD. CDR3 sequence: CAISQRGYADTQYF. DNA for the CDR3: TGTGCCATCAGTCAACGCGGCTATGCAGATACGCAGTATTTT.

This clonotype has a count of ten or more. The chain couples TRBV6-1 to TRBJ2-1; perhaps TRBD2 as D (5 bases). CDR1 MNHNS and CDR2 SASEGT come from the germline V gene. V was trimmed by 6 bases and J by 3 bases, leaving 21 bases between them. This CDR3 has 17 residues. CDR3 DNA: TGTGCCAGCAGCCGACCCACGACCGGGAAAGGCTACAATGAGCAGTTCTTC. This codes for CASSRPTTGKGYNEQFF.